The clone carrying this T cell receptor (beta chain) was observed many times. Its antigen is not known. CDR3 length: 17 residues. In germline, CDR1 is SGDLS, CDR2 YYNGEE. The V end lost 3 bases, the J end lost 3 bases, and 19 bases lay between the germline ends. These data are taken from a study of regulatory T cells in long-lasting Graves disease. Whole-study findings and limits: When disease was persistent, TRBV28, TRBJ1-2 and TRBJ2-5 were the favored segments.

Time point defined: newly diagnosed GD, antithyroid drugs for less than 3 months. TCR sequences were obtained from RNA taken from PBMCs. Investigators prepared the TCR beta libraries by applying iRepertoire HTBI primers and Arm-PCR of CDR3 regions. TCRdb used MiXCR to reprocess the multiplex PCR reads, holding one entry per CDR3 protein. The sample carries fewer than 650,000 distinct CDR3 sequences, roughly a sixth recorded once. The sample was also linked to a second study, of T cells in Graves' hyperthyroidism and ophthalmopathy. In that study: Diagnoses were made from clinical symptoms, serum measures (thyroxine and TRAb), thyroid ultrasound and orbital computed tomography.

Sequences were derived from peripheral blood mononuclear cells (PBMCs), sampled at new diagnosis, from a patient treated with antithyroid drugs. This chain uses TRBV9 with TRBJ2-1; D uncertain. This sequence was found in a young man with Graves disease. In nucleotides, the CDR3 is TGTGCCAGCAGCGCTCGACTCGGCCCAATCAGCTACAATGAGCAGTTCTTC. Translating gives CASSARLGPISYNEQFF.